The clone carrying this T cell receptor (beta chain) was found once. Generated by immunoSEQ multiplex PCR, the TCRdb table keeps only in-frame clones and is missing some. The top ten hold less than 3% of the sample, which has some 310,000 clones, 85% to 90% seen once. The sample originates from a study of blood T cell repertoires in COVID-19. About the study: PBMCs, B-cell-depleted T cells, or T cells provided the cDNA or gDNA that made up the material.

From germline, CDR1 is LNHDA and CDR2 SQIVND (reference sequence). V lost 6 bases and J lost 9; bases outside the gene matches: 16. The CDR3 is 17 residues long. Sequencing input: peripheral blood. This chain links TRBV19 with TRBJ1-6, with TRBD1 identical over 8 bases. The sequence came from a woman aged 25 to 45 with COVID-19, enrolled during active disease. CDR3 bases: TGTGCCAGTAGGGATCTTCAGGGGGCTACTCGGATTTCACCCCTCCACTTT. Residues: CASRDLQGATRISPLHF.